Included here is one T cell receptor (beta chain) sequence, with context. The data derive from a study of blood T cell repertoires in COVID-19. At the level of the study: The study drew acute and convalescent COVID-19 samples from the United States, Italy and Spain. Sources were T cells, B-cell-depleted T cells, or PBMCs; the material itself was cDNA or gDNA.

How the authors handled the data: Quantification of nucleated cells was approximated via reference gene primer amplification. The method was immunoSEQ multiplex PCR; TCRdb's version includes in-frame clones alone and lacks a portion of them. V and J calls and clone size are given by that table; D and trimming were obtained from the DNA. The table includes about 77,000 clones, 88% detected once. Sequenced material: peripheral blood. The source of this sequence is a woman aged 80 or over with acute or convalescent COVID-19.

The CDR3, as DNA: TGCGCCAGCAGCTCGACCCGACTAGGAACGTGGAATGAGCAGTTCTTC. Translated: CASSSTRLGTWNEQFF. This chain joins TRBV5-1 and TRBJ2-1; maybe TRBD2 (6 bases). Germline V gene sequence: CDR1 SGHRS, CDR2 YFSETQ. The CDR3 extends over 16 amino acids. Trimming stripped 3 bases from V and 7 bases from J, with 20 bases between.